This T cell receptor beta chain emerged from a study of blood T cell repertoires in COVID-19. TCRdb's copy holds only in-frame clones and misses some; the assay was immunoSEQ multiplex PCR. This sample has about 210,000 clones, with about 80% found just once. The receptor was derived from a woman aged 80 or over with COVID-19, enrolled during active disease. The specimen sequenced was peripheral blood.

The CDR3 nucleotides are TGTGCCAGTAGTAGGGCGATGATGGGCTACACCTTC. Encoded protein: CASSRAMMGYTF. The chain uses TRBV19 and TRBJ1-2; unclear D gene. Trimming pared 4 bases from V and 8 bases from J, leaving 11 bases between. This CDR3 has 12 residues. In germline, CDR1 is LNHDA, CDR2 SQIVND (reference sequence).